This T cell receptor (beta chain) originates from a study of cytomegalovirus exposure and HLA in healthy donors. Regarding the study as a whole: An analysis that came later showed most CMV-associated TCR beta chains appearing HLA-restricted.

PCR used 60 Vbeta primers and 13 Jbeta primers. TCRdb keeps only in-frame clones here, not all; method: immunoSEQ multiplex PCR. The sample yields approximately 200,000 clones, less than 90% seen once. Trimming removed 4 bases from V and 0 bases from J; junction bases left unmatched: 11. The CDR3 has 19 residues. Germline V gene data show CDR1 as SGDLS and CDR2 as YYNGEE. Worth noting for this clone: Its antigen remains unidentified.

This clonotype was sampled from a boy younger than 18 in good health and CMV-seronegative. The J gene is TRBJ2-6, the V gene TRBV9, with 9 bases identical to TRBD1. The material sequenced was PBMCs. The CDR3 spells CASSPRSGQGTSGANVLTF. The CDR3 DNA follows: TGTGCCAGCAGCCCGAGATCCGGACAGGGGACCTCTGGGGCCAACGTCCTGACTTTC.